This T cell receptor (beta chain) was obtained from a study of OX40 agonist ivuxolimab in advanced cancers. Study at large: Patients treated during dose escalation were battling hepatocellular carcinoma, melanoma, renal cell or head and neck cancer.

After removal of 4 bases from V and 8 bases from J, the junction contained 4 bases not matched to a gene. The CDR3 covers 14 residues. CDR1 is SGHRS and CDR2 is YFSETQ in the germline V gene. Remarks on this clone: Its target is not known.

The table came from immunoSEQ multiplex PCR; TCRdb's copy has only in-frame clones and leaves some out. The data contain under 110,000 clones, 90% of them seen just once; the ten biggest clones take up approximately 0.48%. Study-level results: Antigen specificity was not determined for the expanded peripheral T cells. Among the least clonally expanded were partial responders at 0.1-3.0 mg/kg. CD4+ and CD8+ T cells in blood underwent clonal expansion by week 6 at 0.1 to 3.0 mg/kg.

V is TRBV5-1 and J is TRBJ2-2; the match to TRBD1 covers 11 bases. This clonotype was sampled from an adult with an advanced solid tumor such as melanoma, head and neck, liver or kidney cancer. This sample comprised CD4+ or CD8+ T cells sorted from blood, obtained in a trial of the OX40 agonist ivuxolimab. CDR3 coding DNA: TGCGCCAGCAGCAGGACAGGGGGCGAGGGGGAGCTGTTTTTT. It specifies CASSRTGGEGELFF.